This T cell receptor beta chain was recorded in a study of T cells after yellow fever vaccination. Findings and limits, study-wide: Post-booster samples contained most primary-vaccination clones (around 95% CD4, roughly 88% CD8).

The CDR3 runs to 12 residues. Between the trimmed V and J ends, which lost 4 bases and 5 bases, there was a span of 8 bases. Germline CDR1 reads MNHEY; CDR2 reads SVGAGI. Notes on this clonotype: The antigen is undetermined.

One entry per CDR3 protein results from TCRdb running MiXCR on the 5' RACE reads. The sample lists a few hundred thousand distinct CDR3 sequences, around 10% occurring once. Source: CD4+ T cells sorted from PBMCs, taken 5 days after the yellow fever booster vaccination. This TCR derives from a man younger than 30 who received the YFV17D yellow fever vaccine. This sequence joins TRBV6-5 and TRBJ2-5; no clear D gene. In DNA, the CDR3 is TGTGCCAGCAGTTCCTCAGTGGAGACCCAGTACTTC. Protein: CASSSSVETQYF.